This T cell receptor beta chain derives from a study of shared clonotypes between healthy human individuals. CDR3 length equals 15 residues. Trimming shortened V by 5 bases and J by 0 bases, and 11 bases separated the two germline ends. Germline V gene lookup returns CDR1 MNHNS and CDR2 SASEGT. Every subset's genomic DNA went evenly onto several immunoSEQ plates. Sequenced by immunoSEQ multiplex PCR; TCRdb stores in-frame clones only, minus some. This sample has over 95,000 clones, with around 68% found just once. This clone was detected ten times or more. Its antigen is undetermined. Study results and limitations: The study drew on few donors, limiting represented genetic and exposure-history diversity.

The material sequenced was memory CD8+ T cells sorted from blood. Subset noted: CD45RO+ cells pooled with CCR7-negative TemRA cells. The chain links TRBV6-1 to TRBJ1-3; D not certain. The receptor was isolated from a woman aged 25-40 years in good health. The CDR3 sequence: CASSFDVSSGNTIYF. Written as DNA, the CDR3 is TGTGCCAGCAGTTTCGACGTTAGCTCTGGAAACACCATATATTTT.